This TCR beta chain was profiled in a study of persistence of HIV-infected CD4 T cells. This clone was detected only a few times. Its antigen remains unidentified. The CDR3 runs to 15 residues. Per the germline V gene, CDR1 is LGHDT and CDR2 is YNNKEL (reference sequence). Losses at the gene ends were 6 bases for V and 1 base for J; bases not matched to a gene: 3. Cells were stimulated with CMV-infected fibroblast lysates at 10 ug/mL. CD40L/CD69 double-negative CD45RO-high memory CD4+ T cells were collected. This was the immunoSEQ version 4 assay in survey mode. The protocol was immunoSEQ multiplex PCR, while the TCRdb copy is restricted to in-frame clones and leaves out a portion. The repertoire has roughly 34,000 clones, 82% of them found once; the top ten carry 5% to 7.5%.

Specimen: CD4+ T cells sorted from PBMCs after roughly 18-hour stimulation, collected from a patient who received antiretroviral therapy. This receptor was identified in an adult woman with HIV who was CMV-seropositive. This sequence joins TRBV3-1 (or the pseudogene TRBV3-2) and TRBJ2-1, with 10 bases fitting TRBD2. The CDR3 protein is CASRPSGGSYNEQFF. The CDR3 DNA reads TGTGCCAGCAGACCTAGCGGGGGATCCTACAATGAGCAGTTCTTC.